The TCR beta chain described here comes from a study of blood T cells in healthy people across ages. A sample-barcoded 5' primer and a J-beta primer mix were used in a second PCR of roughly 7 to 11 cycles. Using its own MiXCR run on the 5' RACE reads, TCRdb lists one record per CDR3 protein. Altogether some 1.6 million distinct CDR3 sequences are present, around 36% being singletons, with the ten largest covering approximately 10%. Trimming took 6 bases from V and 8 from J; bases not matched to a gene: 8. Per germline, CDR1 MNHNS and CDR2 SASEGT. The CDR3 length is 14 residues. This TCR derives from a woman in her 30s in good health. Sequenced: blood. This chain uses TRBV6-1 with TRBJ1-4, with TRBD1 identical over 8 bases. The CDR3 protein is CASSKDRVDEKLFF. The CDR3 coding sequence is TGTGCCAGCAGCAAGGACAGGGTTGACGAAAAACTGTTTTTT.